What follows describes a single T cell receptor (beta chain). Antigen specificity is unknown. These data belong to a study of T cell responses to AZD1222 COVID-19 vaccine. Trimming took 4 bases from V and 7 from J, leaving 13 bases between them. This CDR3 has 14 residues. CDR1 and CDR2 (germline): MNHNY, SVGAGI (reference sequence). Overall study results and limits: A reported finding is that nearly half of spike-specific TCRs target unmutated variant regions. Seropositive at baseline were only five or six AZD1222 recipients. Possibly, clonal diversity was underestimated; donors were largely white British and included more females.

Recipients boosted at about 4 weeks or about 12 weeks are pooled. Only in-frame clones appear in the TCRdb table, and some are missing; sequencing was by immunoSEQ multiplex PCR. The profile shows about 150,000 clones, approximately 87% of them singletons. This sequence joins TRBV6-6 and TRBJ2-2; the D call may be TRBD1 or TRBD2 (7 bases each). Sequenced material: peripheral blood, taken 28 days after the second AZD1222 dose. The TCR sequence derives from an adult who received the AZD1222 COVID-19 vaccine. CDR3 in DNA: TGTGCCAGCAGTTCCAGGGGGGGTTTCGGGGAGCTGTTTTTT. This gives the protein CASSSRGGFGELFF.